The 22 T cell receptor beta chains below all came from one sample that was sequenced in a study of circulating CD8 cells and anti-PD-1 response in melanoma (dated by TCRdb to the early 2020s). Using a BD FACSAria II cell sorter, four subsets defined by PD-1 and/or TIGIT were sorted from live CD3+CD8+TCRalphabeta+ cells. The run used a NextSeq 500. Starting from roughly 15 ng of total RNA, TCR libraries were made with the QIAseq Immune Repertoire RNA Library Kit, Human TCR Panel. TCRdb cleaned the public reads at Q25 with fastp, built clones with MiXCR and kept in-frame beta chains. One record per CDR3 amino acid sequence lists the most common genes and DNA. Present in this sample are approximately 230 distinct CDR3 sequences, about 7.4% of which were seen just once. The ten largest clones add up to approximately 69% of the sample. The sequencing used CD8+ T cells from PBMCs, collected at baseline or after one month of anti-PD-1 therapy (not recorded which). These receptors originate from a human donor with melanoma.

This clonotype is deemed medium-sized. The chain uses TRBV6-4 and TRBJ2-6; possible D gene TRBD2, 7 bases. The germline V and J ends were trimmed by 3 bases and 4 bases, with 13 bases remaining between them. The CDR3 consists of 16 residues. Germline loops: CDR1 MRHNA, CDR2 SNTAGT. CDR3 coding DNA: TGTGCCAGCAGTGAGGGGGGGGGCTTAGGGGCCAACGTCCTGACTTTC. Translating it yields CASSEGGGLGANVLTF.

In its sample, this clonotype ranks as large. The chain is built from TRBV25-1 and TRBJ2-7; D possibly corresponds to TRBD1 (6 bases). Per the germline V gene, CDR1 is MGHDK and CDR2 is SYGVNS. V lost 4 bases, J lost 3 bases, and 10 bases lay in between. This CDR3 contains 13 residues. CDR3 DNA: TGTGCCAGCAGTGGACAGGAAAACTACGAGCAGTACTTC. It translates to CASSGQENYEQYF.

A remark on this clonotype: A much larger clone differs by one base, so this may be a read error. The chain is built from TRBV9 and TRBJ2-3, with no clear D. This CDR3 has 11 amino acids. Germline-derived CDR1 and CDR2 are SGDLS and YYNGEE. Trimming removed 5 bases at V and 10 bases at J, with 11 bases between. CDR3 in amino acids: CASSGSWAQYF. In nucleotides, the CDR3 is TGTGCCAGCAGTGGCAGCTGGGCGCAGTATTTT.

By frequency in the sample, this clonotype is medium-sized. V is TRBV7-2 and J is TRBJ2-5; a possible D gene is TRBD2 (6 bases). The CDR3 covers 16 residues. Trimming took 0 bases from V and 1 from J, leaving 12 bases between them. Germline lookup yields CDR1 SGHTA and CDR2 FQGNSA. CDR3 sequence: CASSLAPRGAQETQYF. The CDR3 DNA sequence: TGTGCCAGCAGCTTAGCGCCTCGCGGGGCCCAAGAGACCCAGTACTTC.

With regard to this clonotype: A much more abundant neighbour one base away suggests this may be a read error. The genes are TRBV20-1 and TRBJ2-7; D ambiguous. Per germline, CDR1 DFQATT and CDR2 SNEGSKA (reference sequence). The CDR3 spans 13 residues. The V gene lost 0 bases and the J gene lost 4 bases, with 10 bases spanning the gap. CDR3 amino acids: CSARDRIEYEQYF. The CDR3, as DNA: TGCAGTGCTAGAGATCGCATCGAATACGAGCAGTACTTC.

This clonotype is deemed medium-sized. The gene calls are TRBV20-1 and TRBJ2-1, with D perhaps matching TRBD1 (8 bases). The CDR3 contains 14 residues. Between the trimmed V and J ends, which lost 4 bases and 7 bases, there was a span of 17 bases. Germline V CDR1 and CDR2: DFQATT, SNEGSKA (reference sequence). This CDR3 reads CSANRGGLWNEQFF. CDR3 coding DNA: TGCAGTGCTAACAGGGGGGGGTTATGGAATGAGCAGTTCTTC.

In this sample, this clonotype is large (0.1 to 1%). This chain links TRBV28 with TRBJ2-3; no firm D call. The germline gives CDR1 MDHEN, CDR2 SYDVKM. This CDR3 is built from 14 residues. The V end was cut by 3 bases, the J end by 3 bases, with 10 bases between. This CDR3 is CASSFLLGTDTQYF. DNA for the CDR3: TGTGCCAGCAGTTTTCTGTTGGGGACAGATACGCAGTATTTT.

By share, this clonotype counts as medium-sized (0.01 to 0.1%). This chain links TRBV19 with TRBJ2-1; the D gene is possibly TRBD1 (6 bases). Deletions cut 5 bases from V and 8 bases from J, with 25 bases between. The germline gives CDR1 LNHDA, CDR2 SQIVND (reference sequence). The CDR3 loop spans 17 amino acids. DNA of the CDR3: TGTGCCAGTAGTGGAATCGGGACACGGTTGGGGGCCTATGAGCAGTTCTTC. It encodes CASSGIGTRLGAYEQFF.

Relative to its sample, this clonotype is large. The CDR3 region has the DNA TGTGCCAGTAGGGCAGGGAATGGGAATCAGCCCCAGCATTTT. This translates into CASRAGNGNQPQHF. The V and J genes are TRBV19 and TRBJ1-5; D perhaps matches TRBD1 (5 bases). Germline V gene sequence: CDR1 LNHDA, CDR2 SQIVND (reference sequence). V shed 6 bases and J shed 4 bases, with 13 bases lying between them. This CDR3 is built from 14 residues.

This clonotype is large. The rearrangement joins TRBV2 to TRBJ1-1; D remains ambiguous. CDR1 is SNHLY, CDR2 FYNNEI, per germline. The V end lost 1 base, the J end lost 8 bases, and 8 bases lay between the germline ends. CDR3 size: 12 residues. CDR3 DNA sequence: TGTGCCAGCAGTGAAGGCAAGGGCGAAGCTTTCTTT. This sequence encodes CASSEGKGEAFF.

Relative to its sample, this clonotype is large. The genes are TRBV27 and TRBJ1-6; D not resolved. Trimming removed 2 bases at V and 0 bases at J, with 5 bases between. Germline V lookup: CDR1 MNHEY, CDR2 SMNVEV (reference sequence). CDR3 length: 15 residues. The CDR3 region has the DNA TGTGCCAGCAGTTTAATGAGCTCCTATAATTCACCCCTCCACTTT. Translated, it gives CASSLMSSYNSPLHF.

In this sample, this clonotype turned up a few times. The gene calls are TRBV19 and TRBJ2-7; D possibly corresponds to TRBD1 (6 bases). There are 14 residues in the CDR3. V was shortened by 6 bases and J by 3 bases, with 15 bases between the two germline ends. Germline CDR1 LNHDA, CDR2 SQIVND (reference sequence). CDR3 residues: CASSPGTRYYEQYF. CDR3 in DNA: TGTGCCAGTAGCCCGGGGACAAGGTACTACGAGCAGTACTTC.

This chain uses TRBV6-1 with TRBJ2-2; 9 bases are shared with TRBD1. This CDR3 contains 18 residues. The V gene end was trimmed by 2 bases and the J gene end by 3 bases; junction bases not matched to a gene: 10. The germline V gene encodes CDR1 MNHNS and CDR2 SASEGT. This CDR3 is CASSEMDRGLVYTGELFF. The CDR3 DNA sequence: TGTGCCAGCAGTGAAATGGACAGGGGTCTTGTGTACACCGGGGAGCTGTTTTTT.

This clonotype was found once. Here the CDR3 DNA reads TGTGCCAGCAGTTTCATCGGGCCTTCCTACGAGCAGTACTTC. Amino acid sequence: CASSFIGPSYEQYF. The chain has TRBV27 and TRBJ2-7, with no clear D. V shed 3 bases and J shed 1 base, with 10 bases lying between them. There are 14 residues in the CDR3. The germline V gene encodes CDR1 MNHEY and CDR2 SMNVEV (reference sequence).

This clonotype is termed hyperexpanded. The genes are TRBV7-2 and TRBJ2-3; no clear D. V was clipped by 1 base and J by 8 bases, with 7 bases between them. This CDR3 contains 12 residues. Germline V gene data show CDR1 as SGHTA and CDR2 as FQGNSA. The DNA for the CDR3 is TGTGCCAGCAGCTTAGACTTGGGTACGCAGTATTTT. Protein: CASSLDLGTQYF.

This clonotype is labeled as large. The chain links TRBV5-8 to TRBJ2-6; TRBD1 aligns across 8 bases. This CDR3 spans 18 amino acids. Trimming removed 2 bases from V and 0 bases from J; junction bases left unmatched: 7. The germline gives CDR1 SGHTS, CDR2 YDEGEE. CDR3 nucleotides: TGTGCCAGCAGCTTCAGGGGGCGTTACTTCTCTGGGGCCAACGTCCTGACTTTC. Encoded protein: CASSFRGRYFSGANVLTF.

In its sample, this clonotype ranks as large. A read error may produce the germline difference seen at one junction end. This chain links TRBV24-1 with TRBJ2-4; D call uncertain. Per germline, CDR1 KGHDR and CDR2 SFDVKD. The CDR3 runs 11 residues. The CDR3 reads CATKRPGPEQF. The DNA of the CDR3 is TGTGCCACCAAACGCCCGGGCCCCGAGCAATTC.

V usage is TRBV7-2 and J usage is TRBJ2-1, with D possibly matching TRBD2 (6 bases). The CDR3 loop spans 13 amino acids. Germline V gene data show CDR1 as SGHTA and CDR2 as FQGNSA. V was shortened by 6 bases and J by 4 bases, with 10 bases between the two germline ends. CDR3 nucleotide sequence: TGTGCCAGCAGGATGGGGGGATACAATGAGCAGTTCTTC. Protein: CASRMGGYNEQFF.

By frequency in the sample, this clonotype is medium-sized. The chain carries TRBV6-4 and TRBJ2-3, with a tentative D call TRBD2 (5 bases). This CDR3 has 16 residues. Germline V gene sequence: CDR1 MRHNA, CDR2 SNTAGT. The V end was cut by 2 bases, the J end by 4 bases, with 16 bases between. CDR3 nucleotides: TGTGCCAGCAGTGACACCCCCGGCCAAGCGGCAGATACGCAGTATTTT. Translating gives CASSDTPGQAADTQYF.

By its share, this clonotype is medium-sized. This rearrangement joins TRBV4-3 to TRBJ2-3; D is unresolved. The CDR3 contains 16 residues. In germline, CDR1 is LGHNA, CDR2 YSLEER. Trimming left V 0 bases short and J 0 bases short, with 10 bases between. The CDR3: CASSQEFARSTDTQYF. Here the CDR3 DNA reads TGCGCCAGCAGCCAAGAATTCGCGAGGAGCACAGATACGCAGTATTTT.

This clonotype is categorized as medium-sized. The J gene is TRBJ2-7, the V gene TRBV20-1, with 8 bases matching TRBD2. The CDR3 sequence is 14 residues long. CDR1 and CDR2 (germline): DFQATT, SNEGSKA (reference sequence). The junction had 3 bases not matched to a gene; V was cut back by 0 bases and J by 2 bases. DNA for the CDR3: TGCAGTGCTAGAGACGGGGGGGAGGCCTACGAGCAGTACTTC. It specifies CSARDGGEAYEQYF.

This clonotype qualifies as large. The chain carries TRBV27 and TRBJ2-1; D not resolved. The CDR3 spans 13 residues. The V gene lost 4 bases and the J gene lost 3 bases, with 7 bases spanning the gap. CDR1 and CDR2 (germline): MNHEY, SMNVEV (reference sequence). This CDR3 reads CASSYAVYNEQFF. CDR3 bases: TGTGCCAGCAGTTACGCGGTCTACAATGAGCAGTTCTTC.